The 5 T cell receptor beta chains presented below share a single source sample, sequenced in a study of blood T cell repertoires in COVID-19. Clones were read by immunoSEQ multiplex PCR, and TCRdb kept only the in-frame ones, dropping some. The table has about 150,000 clones, roughly 85% seen once. The source material was peripheral blood. The origin of the receptors is a woman in her fifties or sixties with COVID-19, enrolled during active disease.

This chain links TRBV6-5 with TRBJ1-1; D is uncertain. The V gene lost 10 bases and the J gene lost 7 bases, with 13 bases spanning the gap. Germline V CDR1 and CDR2: MNHEY, SVGAGI. This CDR3 is 11 amino acids long. CDR3 residues: CATTRGYEAFF. The CDR3 DNA reads as TGTGCCACCACCCGAGGGTATGAAGCTTTCTTT.

This clone has a single count. This chain joins TRBV10-3 and TRBJ2-7, with D perhaps matching TRBD2 (5 bases). In germline, CDR1 is ENHRY, CDR2 SYGVKD. The ends were cut back, 10 bases at V and 5 bases at J, with 12 bases in the middle. The CDR3 loop spans 11 amino acids. The CDR3 reads CATRAGDEQYF. CDR3 DNA: TGTGCCACGAGGGCCGGCGACGAGCAGTACTTC.

The rearrangement joins TRBV9 to TRBJ1-2, with TRBD1 matching over 7 bases. This CDR3 is built from 13 residues. The J segment lost 4 bases and the V segment lost 0 bases, leaving 0 bases of the junction unmatched. The V gene's germline CDR1 is SGDLS and CDR2 YYNGEE. The CDR3 spells CASSVGTGYGYTF. CDR3 DNA: TGTGCCAGCAGCGTAGGGACAGGCTATGGCTACACCTTC.

The chain is built from TRBV29-1 and TRBJ1-1; D may be TRBD1 (6 bases). The CDR3 extends over 13 amino acids. V was pared by 5 bases and J by 6 bases, with 16 bases between. Germline-derived CDR1 and CDR2 are SQVTM and ANQGSEA. CDR3 sequence reads: CSVRRVGTPEAFF. DNA of the CDR3: TGCAGCGTTAGACGCGTCGGGACACCTGAAGCTTTCTTT.

CDR3 DNA sequence: TGTGCCAGCACCGCGGGGAGCTACGAGCAGTACTTC. Its protein is CASTAGSYEQYF. This chain links TRBV12-3 or TRBV12-4 with TRBJ2-7; TRBD2 might be the D (6 bases). The ends were cut back, 7 bases at V and 3 bases at J, with 10 bases in the middle. The CDR3 extends over 12 amino acids.